A single sample gave rise to the 31 T cell receptor beta chains below, sequenced in a study of CD8 T cells in Susac syndrome. Reverse transcription used roughly 0.5 to 1 ug RNA and random hexamers. TCRdb used MiXCR to reprocess the immunoSEQ multiplex PCR reads, holding one entry per CDR3 protein. The data hold a few hundred thousand distinct CDR3 sequences, with 89% observed a single time. The sequenced sample consisted of CD8+ T cells from PBMCs. The origin of the receptors is a human donor with multiple sclerosis.

This chain uses TRBV2 with TRBJ2-3; 9 bases map to TRBD1. V shed 6 bases, J shed 6 bases, and the junction held 4 bases outside the gene matches. From germline, CDR1 is SNHLY and CDR2 FYNNEI. The CDR3 is 13 residues long. DNA of the CDR3: TGTGCCAGCAGCGGACAGGGGAAGGATACGCAGTATTTT. Residues: CASSGQGKDTQYF.

V usage is TRBV7-9 and J usage is TRBJ2-7; the D gene is possibly TRBD2 (5 bases). CDR1 SEHNR and CDR2 FQNEAQ come from the germline V gene (reference sequence). This CDR3 contains 18 residues. Between the trimmed V and J ends, which lost 1 base and 3 bases, there was a span of 22 bases. Here the CDR3 DNA reads TGTGCCAGCAGCTTAGGGTCAGAAAGCCCTTTCGGGAACTACGAGCAGTACTTC. Translation: CASSLGSESPFGNYEQYF.

The count of this clonotype is one. The V gene is TRBV7-9, the J gene TRBJ2-1; the D is unclear. Trimming stripped 6 bases from V and 9 bases from J, with 12 bases between. The germline gives CDR1 SEHNR, CDR2 FQNEAQ (reference sequence). This CDR3 is 12 amino acids long. For the CDR3, the DNA is TGTGCCAGCAGGCAGGTGACGGGTGAGCAGTTCTTC. Amino acid sequence: CASRQVTGEQFF.

The V call is TRBV28, the J call TRBJ1-6; TRBD1 aligns across 10 bases. This CDR3 comprises 15 residues. Germline V gene lookup returns CDR1 MDHEN and CDR2 SYDVKM. J was trimmed by 8 bases and V by 3 bases; bases with no gene match: 4. This CDR3 is CASSLTGGLDSPLHF. The CDR3 bases are TGTGCCAGCAGTTTGACAGGGGGCCTGGATTCACCCCTCCACTTT.

Only a few counts were recorded for this clonotype. The CDR3 reads CASSLGFEQFF. CDR3 DNA sequence: TGTGCCAGCAGCTTAGGGTTTGAGCAGTTCTTC. V gene TRBV11-2 combines with J gene TRBJ2-1; D gene uncertain. This CDR3 contains 11 residues. Germline loops: CDR1 SGHAT, CDR2 FQNNGV. Trimming shortened V by 1 base and J by 9 bases, and 4 bases separated the two germline ends.

Only one count was recorded for this clonotype. The chain has TRBV5-6 and TRBJ2-3; 7 nucleotides align to TRBD2. Germline CDR1 is SGHDT and CDR2 is YYEEEE. CDR3 size: 16 residues. The junction had 8 bases not matched to a gene; V was cut back by 4 bases and J by 0 bases. CDR3 bases: TGTGCCAGCAGCCCAAGACTAGCACCAAGCACAGATACGCAGTATTTT. Translation gives CASSPRLAPSTDTQYF.

In this sample, this clonotype turned up a few times. The chain links TRBV4-1 to TRBJ2-7; no clear D gene. The CDR3 runs 15 residues. V gave up 1 base and J gave up 4 bases, with 14 bases separating them. Germline lookup yields CDR1 MGHRA and CDR2 YSYEKL. The CDR3 loop reads CASSQVQGPLYEQYF. The CDR3 DNA reads as TGCGCCAGCAGCCAAGTACAAGGACCTTTATACGAGCAGTACTTC.

The chain couples TRBV9 to TRBJ1-2; 7 nucleotides line up with TRBD1. This CDR3 region has 13 residues. V lost 4 bases to trimming and J lost 8 bases; unmatched junction nucleotides: 8. Germline-derived CDR1 and CDR2 are SGDLS and YYNGEE. CDR3 amino acids: CASSLGQRNGYTF. In DNA, the CDR3 is TGTGCCAGCAGCCTGGGACAGCGGAACGGCTACACCTTC.

The chain has TRBV5-1 and TRBJ1-1, with D possibly matching TRBD1 (5 bases). Looked up from germline, CDR1 is SGHRS and CDR2 is YFSETQ. Trimming shortened V by 3 bases and J by 2 bases, and 11 bases separated the two germline ends. This CDR3 is 14 amino acids long. The CDR3 reads CASSSDSFNTEAFF. The CDR3 DNA follows: TGCGCCAGCAGCTCCGACAGCTTTAACACTGAAGCTTTCTTT.

The V gene is TRBV30, the J gene TRBJ2-7, with D possibly matching TRBD2 (5 bases). Looked up from germline, CDR1 is GTSNPN and CDR2 is SVGIG (reference sequence). The V gene lost 0 bases and the J gene lost 7 bases, with 16 bases spanning the gap. The CDR3 length is 14 residues. In DNA form, the CDR3 reads TGTGCCTGGAGTGTTGGTCTAGTGGACTTGGAGCAGTACTTC. Residues: CAWSVGLVDLEQYF. The variable domain in full, with the rest retrieved from reference TRBV30 and TRBJ2-7, is SQTIHQWPATLVQPVGSPLSLECTVEGTSNPNLYWYRQAAGRGLQLLFYSVGIGQISSEVPQNLSASRPQDRQFILSSKKLLLSDSGFYLCAWSVGLVDLEQYFGPGTRLTVT.

This clonotype showed up just once. The chain is built from TRBV3-1 and TRBJ2-6; no clear D gene. Germline V lookup: CDR1 LGHDT, CDR2 YNNKEL (reference sequence). The CDR3 has 16 residues. V shed 3 bases and J shed 1 base, with 10 bases lying between them. The CDR3 DNA is TGTGCCAGCAGCCACACCGGGTTTTCTGGGGCCAACGTCCTGACTTTC. Translation: CASSHTGFSGANVLTF.

The V call is TRBV24-1, the J call TRBJ2-2; D gene unclear. CDR1 is KGHDR, CDR2 SFDVKD, per germline. Trimming shortened V by 5 bases and J by 5 bases, and 17 bases separated the two germline ends. The length of the CDR3 is 16 residues. The CDR3 spells CATSGMDGTNTGELFF. The CDR3 DNA reads as TGTGCCACCAGTGGTATGGACGGAACAAATACCGGGGAGCTGTTTTTT.

The chain combines TRBV5-1 with TRBJ2-1; D gene uncertain. Germline V lookup: CDR1 SGHRS, CDR2 YFSETQ. The ends were cut back, 3 bases at V and 9 bases at J, with 10 bases in the middle. The CDR3 is made up of 12 amino acids. DNA for the CDR3: TGCGCCAGCAGCTCCGAGACTGGTGAGCAGTTCTTC. It codes for CASSSETGEQFF.

The chain joins TRBV7-9 to TRBJ2-3; D might be TRBD1 or TRBD2, each matching 5 bases. V lost 0 bases and J 0 bases, leaving 13 bases between the germline ends. This CDR3 comprises 17 residues. Germline loops: CDR1 SEHNR, CDR2 FQNEAQ (reference sequence). CDR3 protein: CASSLASPGPSTDTQYF. The CDR3 region has the DNA TGTGCCAGCAGCTTAGCGTCTCCGGGACCGAGCACAGATACGCAGTATTTT.

Written as DNA, the CDR3 is TGTGCCAGCAGCGCAGAGGGAGGACAGCGTCAGGACATTCAGTACTTC. Translation gives CASSAEGGQRQDIQYF. The chain has TRBV9 and TRBJ2-4; D is perhaps TRBD1 or TRBD2 (6 bases each). Germline V lookup: CDR1 SGDLS, CDR2 YYNGEE. The length of the CDR3 is 16 residues. V was pared by 3 bases and J by 8 bases, with 21 bases between.

The chain uses TRBV6-2 or TRBV6-3 and TRBJ2-5, with D hard to call. Germline-derived CDR1 and CDR2 are MNHEY and SVGEGT. There are 15 residues in the CDR3. V was shortened by 6 bases and J by 1 base, with 15 bases between the two germline ends. In DNA, the CDR3 is TGTGCCAGCAGACCCCTCTCGATCCTCCAAGAGACCCAGTACTTC. This translates into CASRPLSILQETQYF.

The chain has TRBV11-2 and TRBJ2-7; 7 bases agree with TRBD2. Germline V gene lookup returns CDR1 SGHAT and CDR2 FQNNGV. The CDR3 is 16 residues long. After removal of 0 bases from V and 3 bases from J, the junction contained 8 bases not matched to a gene. The CDR3 DNA reads as TGTGCCAGCAGCTTAGATGGGCTAGCGGTATACTACGAGCAGTACTTC. Translated: CASSLDGLAVYYEQYF.

This chain uses TRBV28 with TRBJ1-5; D is uncertain. Germline values: CDR1 MDHEN, CDR2 SYDVKM. The CDR3 runs to 20 residues. V shed 4 bases and J shed 0 bases, with 25 bases lying between them. The CDR3 region has the DNA TGTGCCAGCAGTTCCCCCCGGTCGGACGGCCAGCCTTATAGCAATCAGCCCCAGCATTTT. Translation: CASSSPRSDGQPYSNQPQHF.

V and J are TRBV27 and TRBJ2-6; D ambiguous. V gave up 2 bases and J gave up 0 bases, with 2 bases separating them. The germline gives CDR1 MNHEY, CDR2 SMNVEV (reference sequence). The CDR3 consists of 14 residues. The CDR3 sequence is CASSLLSGANVLTF. Written as DNA, the CDR3 is TGTGCCAGCAGTTTACTCTCTGGGGCCAACGTCCTGACTTTC.

The rearrangement joins TRBV24-1 to TRBJ2-1, with D unresolved. CDR1 and CDR2 from the germline V gene are KGHDR and SFDVKD. V lost 1 base to trimming and J lost 7 bases, with 13 bases between them. The CDR3 runs to 15 residues. CDR3 protein: CATSDFSPIGNEQFF. The CDR3 bases are TGTGCCACCAGTGATTTTTCCCCAATTGGGAATGAGCAGTTCTTC.

This clonotype was counted once. This chain connects TRBV28 to TRBJ2-7; D not certain. This CDR3 has 12 residues. Germline lookup yields CDR1 MDHEN and CDR2 SYDVKM. V shed 2 bases and J shed 5 bases, with 7 bases lying between them. In DNA, the CDR3 is TGTGCCAGCAGTTTAGGTACCCACGAGCAGTACTTC. Translated: CASSLGTHEQYF.

The chain links TRBV28 to TRBJ2-3; TRBD1 matches 7 bases. The CDR3 length is 15 residues. Germline V gene data show CDR1 as MDHEN and CDR2 as SYDVKM. Trimming cost V 6 bases and J 1 base; bases outside gene matches: 7. The CDR3 coding sequence is TGTGCCAGCAGGCATACAGGGGATGGCACAGATACGCAGTATTTT. Its protein is CASRHTGDGTDTQYF.

The chain combines TRBV28 with TRBJ2-7, with D possibly TRBD2 on 6 matching bases. This CDR3 contains 18 residues. Between the trimmed V and J ends, which lost 6 bases and 3 bases, there was a span of 27 bases. Germline lookup yields CDR1 MDHEN and CDR2 SYDVKM. CDR3 sequence: CASRTDRLRLEDNYEQYF. CDR3 bases: TGTGCCAGCAGAACCGACCGGTTGAGACTAGAGGATAACTACGAGCAGTACTTC.

V usage is TRBV28 and J usage is TRBJ2-2; maybe TRBD2 (5 bases). The CDR3 loop spans 18 amino acids. CDR1 is MDHEN and CDR2 is SYDVKM in the germline V gene. V lost 8 bases, J lost 4 bases, and 26 bases lay in between. CDR3 sequence: CASGLLGGLGLFTGELFF. CDR3 bases: TGTGCCAGCGGGCTGCTAGGTGGACTCGGCCTCTTCACCGGGGAGCTGTTTTTT.

The CDR3 region has the DNA TGTGCCAGCAGTCCCCGGGAGAACACTGAAGCTTTCTTT. Its protein is CASSPRENTEAFF. The rearrangement links TRBV6-1 to TRBJ1-1; D remains ambiguous. CDR1 is MNHNS and CDR2 is SASEGT in the germline V gene. Trimming pared 5 bases from V and 1 base from J, leaving 8 bases between. There are 13 residues in the CDR3.

V is TRBV11-2 and J is TRBJ2-5; tentatively, D is TRBD2 (6 bases). V was cut by 11 bases and J by 1 base, with 17 bases left in between. The CDR3 sequence is 14 residues long. CDR1 and CDR2 (germline): SGHAT, FQNNGV. CDR3 in DNA: TGTGCCTACTCCCTGGGGGGAATCCAAGAGACCCAGTACTTC. Encoded protein: CAYSLGGIQETQYF.

The chain combines TRBV12-3 or TRBV12-4 with TRBJ1-2; 8 nucleotides agree with TRBD1. V lost 3 bases and J lost 8; bases outside the gene matches: 8. The CDR3 loop spans 14 amino acids. The CDR3 coding sequence is TGTGCCAGCAGTTTTTTACAGGGGGAGGAAGGCTACACCTTC. It yields the protein CASSFLQGEEGYTF.

V gene TRBV7-2 combines with J gene TRBJ1-1, with a tentative D call TRBD1 (5 bases). Trimming cost V 3 bases and J 1 base, with 9 bases left between them. The CDR3 has 14 amino acids. Looked up from germline, CDR1 is SGHTA and CDR2 is FQGNSA. The CDR3 nucleotides read TGTGCCAGCAGCTTTCCTAGGGGGAACACTGAAGCTTTCTTT. It translates to CASSFPRGNTEAFF.

J is TRBJ2-3 and V is TRBV3-1, with D perhaps TRBD1 (8 bases). Trimming shortened V by 0 bases and J by 1 base, and 17 bases separated the two germline ends. Looked up from germline, CDR1 is LGHDT and CDR2 is YNNKEL (reference sequence). CDR3 length: 18 amino acids. The CDR3: CASSQDLREGQGTDTQYF. The CDR3 DNA reads as TGTGCCAGCAGCCAAGACCTCAGGGAGGGACAGGGCACAGATACGCAGTATTTT.

V and J are TRBV3-1 and TRBJ2-2; 13 bases are shared with TRBD2. The CDR3 consists of 17 residues. Trimming took 8 bases from V and 0 from J; bases not matched to a gene: 6. CDR1 and CDR2 from the germline V gene are LGHDT and YNNKEL (reference sequence). The CDR3 nucleotides are TGTGCCAGCTGGGGACTAGCGGGAAGTACGAACACCGGGGAGCTGTTTTTT. This sequence encodes CASWGLAGSTNTGELFF. Full variable domain (missing parts from reference TRBV3-1 and TRBJ2-2): DTAVSQTPKYLVTQMGNDKSIKCEQNLGHDTMYWYKQDSKKFLKIMFSYNNKELIINETVPNRFSPKSPDKAHLNLHINSLELGDSAVYFCASWGLAGSTNTGELFFGEGSRLTVL.

The chain has TRBV19 and TRBJ1-5; maybe TRBD1 (5 bases). Between the trimmed V and J ends, which lost 5 bases and 6 bases, there was a span of 14 bases. The CDR3 extends over 14 amino acids. The germline CDR1 and CDR2 sequences are LNHDA and SQIVND (reference sequence). The CDR3 region is CASSQTVSSQPQHF. In DNA form, the CDR3 reads TGTGCCAGTAGTCAGACAGTCTCTAGTCAGCCCCAGCATTTT. The entire variable domain, with the rest obtained from reference TRBV19 and TRBJ1-5, is as follows: DGGITQSPKYLFRKEGQNVTLSCEQNLNHDAMYWYRQDPGQGLRLIYYSQIVNDFQKGDIAEGYSVSREKKESFPLTVTSAQKNPTAFYLCASSQTVSSQPQHFGDGTRLSIL.